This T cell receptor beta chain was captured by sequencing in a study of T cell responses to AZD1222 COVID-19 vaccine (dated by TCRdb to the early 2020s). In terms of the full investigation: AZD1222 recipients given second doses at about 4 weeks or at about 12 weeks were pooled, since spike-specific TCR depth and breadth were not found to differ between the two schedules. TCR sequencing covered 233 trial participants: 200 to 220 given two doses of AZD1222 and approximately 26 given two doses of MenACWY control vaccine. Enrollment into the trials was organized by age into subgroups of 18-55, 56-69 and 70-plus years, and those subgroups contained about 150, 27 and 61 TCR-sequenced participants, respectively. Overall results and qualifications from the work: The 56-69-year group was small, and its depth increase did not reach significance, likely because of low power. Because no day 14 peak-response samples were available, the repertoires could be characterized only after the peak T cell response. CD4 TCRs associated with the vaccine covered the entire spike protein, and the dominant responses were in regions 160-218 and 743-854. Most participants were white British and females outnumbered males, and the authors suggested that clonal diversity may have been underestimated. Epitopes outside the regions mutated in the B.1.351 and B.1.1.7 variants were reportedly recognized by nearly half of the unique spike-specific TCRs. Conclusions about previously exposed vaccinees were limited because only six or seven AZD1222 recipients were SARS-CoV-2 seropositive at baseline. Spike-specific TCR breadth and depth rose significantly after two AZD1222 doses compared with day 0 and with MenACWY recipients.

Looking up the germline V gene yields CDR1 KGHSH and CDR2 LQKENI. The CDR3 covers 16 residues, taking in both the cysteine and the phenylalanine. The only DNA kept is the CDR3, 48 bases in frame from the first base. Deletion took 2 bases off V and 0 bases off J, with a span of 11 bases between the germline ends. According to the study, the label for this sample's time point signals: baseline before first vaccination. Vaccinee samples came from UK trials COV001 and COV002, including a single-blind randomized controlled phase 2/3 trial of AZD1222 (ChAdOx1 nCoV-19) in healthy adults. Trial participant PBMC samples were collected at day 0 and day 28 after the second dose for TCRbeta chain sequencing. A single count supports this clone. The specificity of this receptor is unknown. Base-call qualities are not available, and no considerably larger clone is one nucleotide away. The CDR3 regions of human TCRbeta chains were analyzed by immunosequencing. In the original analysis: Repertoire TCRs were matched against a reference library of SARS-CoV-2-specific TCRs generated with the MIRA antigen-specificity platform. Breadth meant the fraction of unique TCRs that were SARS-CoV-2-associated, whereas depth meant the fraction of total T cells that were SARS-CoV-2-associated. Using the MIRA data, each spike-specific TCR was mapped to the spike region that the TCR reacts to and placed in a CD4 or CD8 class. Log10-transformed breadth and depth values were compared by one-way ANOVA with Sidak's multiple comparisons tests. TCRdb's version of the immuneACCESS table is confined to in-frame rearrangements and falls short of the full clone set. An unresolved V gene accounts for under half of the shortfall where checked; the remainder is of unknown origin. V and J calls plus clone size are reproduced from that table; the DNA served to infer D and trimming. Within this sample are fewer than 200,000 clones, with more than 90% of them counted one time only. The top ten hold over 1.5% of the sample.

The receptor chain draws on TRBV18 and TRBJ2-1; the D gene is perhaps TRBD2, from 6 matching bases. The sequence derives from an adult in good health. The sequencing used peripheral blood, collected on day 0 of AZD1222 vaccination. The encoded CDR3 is CASSPDSGSSYNEQFF. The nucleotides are TGTGCCAGCTCACCAGACTCCGGGAGCTCCTACAATGAGCAGTTCTTC.